The clone carrying this T cell receptor beta chain was found once. Germline lookup yields CDR1 ENHRY and CDR2 SYGVKD. The CDR3 totals 15 residues. The V gene end was trimmed by 6 bases and the J gene end by 7 bases; junction bases not matched to a gene: 8. Sequencing was performed with immunoSEQ multiplex PCR; in TCRdb, only in-frame clones are kept and a portion is missing. Of 40,000 to 60,000 clones listed, over 75% are singletons. This sample was taken from a study of blood T cell repertoires in COVID-19. The chain carries TRBV10-3 and TRBJ2-1; 11 bases map to TRBD2. This sequence originates from a woman between 55 and 75 years old with acute or convalescent COVID-19. Sequencing used peripheral blood. The CDR3 DNA reads as TGTGCCATCAGCAAGGTAGCGGGAGGGGAAAATGAGCAGTTCTTC. Protein sequence: CAISKVAGGENEQFF.